The next 12 T cell receptor beta chains were all read from a single sample in a study of quantifying T cell responses using KT2 cells. Study at large: Reverse transcription used primers in the TCR alpha and beta constant regions.

A single-stranded UMI oligo with SP2 sequence was ligated to cDNA 3' ends. First-round PCR used about 4 cycles and beta primers RC1.1 and RC1.2 covering TRBC1 and TRBC2. TCRdb re-analysed the UMI-ligation and nested PCR reads in MiXCR, keeping a single row per CDR3 protein. The table includes approximately 43,000 distinct CDR3 sequences, over 15% detected once. The sequenced sample was PBMCs spiked with cells of the T cell clone KT2. These receptors all stem from a human donor.

This sequence joins TRBV29-1 and TRBJ2-7, with 11 bases aligning to TRBD1. Looked up from germline, CDR1 is SQVTM and CDR2 is ANQGSEA. This CDR3 contains 13 residues. V was clipped by 7 bases and J by 6 bases; unmatched bases: 8. The CDR3 sequence: CSALDRGLGEQYF. The CDR3 coding sequence is TGCAGCGCTTTGGACAGGGGGCTCGGCGAGCAGTACTTC.

This clonotype was seen repeatedly, ten times or more. V usage is TRBV7-2 and J usage is TRBJ2-5; the match to TRBD2 covers 11 bases. The CDR3 runs 16 residues. CDR1 and CDR2 (germline): SGHTA, FQGNSA. The junction had 11 bases not matched to a gene; V was cut back by 5 bases and J by 6 bases. DNA for the CDR3: TGTGCCAGCAGCCCGAGACTAGCGGGATCCGTTCAGACCCAGTACTTC. Its translation: CASSPRLAGSVQTQYF.

This sequence joins TRBV6-4 and TRBJ1-1, with D possibly being TRBD1 (5 bases). Trimming stripped 6 bases from V and 4 bases from J, with 15 bases between. Looked up from germline, CDR1 is MRHNA and CDR2 is SNTAGT. CDR3 size: 14 residues. The CDR3 DNA follows: TGTGCCAGCAGGCCCGACAGAGGGGTCACTGAAGCTTTCTTT. Translating gives CASRPDRGVTEAFF.

Ten or more counts support this clonotype. The chain uses TRBV7-6 and TRBJ2-3; TRBD2 is a possible D gene (5 bases). The CDR3 is 15 amino acids. Trimming removed 1 base from V and 3 bases from J, with 11 bases in between. Per the germline V gene, CDR1 is SGHVS and CDR2 is FNYEAQ. Here the CDR3 reads CASSLEAGETDTQYF. DNA for the CDR3: TGTGCCAGCAGCTTAGAAGCCGGGGAGACAGATACGCAGTATTTT. Full variable domain (remainder filled in from reference TRBV7-6 and TRBJ2-3): GAGVSQSPRYKVTKRGQDVALRCDPISGHVSLYWYRQALGQGPEFLTYFNYEAQQDKSGLPNDRFSAERPEGSISTLTIQRTEQRDSAMYRCASSLEAGETDTQYFGPGTRLTVL.

This clonotype was picked up many times. V is TRBV7-9 and J is TRBJ1-4; D gene unclear. Germline loops: CDR1 SEHNR, CDR2 FQNEAQ (reference sequence). V lost 3 bases to trimming and J lost 8 bases, with 10 bases between them. The CDR3 loop spans 13 amino acids. In DNA form, the CDR3 reads TGTGCCAGCAGCTTGTTAAATGCGGAAAAACTGTTTTTT. Translation gives CASSLLNAEKLFF.

V is TRBV3-1 and J is TRBJ2-1; weak D call: TRBD2 (6 bases). V was shortened by 3 bases and J by 6 bases, with 24 bases between the two germline ends. This CDR3 is built from 18 residues. The germline gives CDR1 LGHDT, CDR2 YNNKEL (reference sequence). The CDR3 nucleotides are TGTGCCAGCAGCCACTTCGTCTTCAGTAGCGGAGGGTTCAATGAGCAGTTCTTC. Its protein is CASSHFVFSSGGFNEQFF.

In its sample, this clonotype was seen many times. This chain connects TRBV5-8 to TRBJ1-1; D unclear. V lost 0 bases, J lost 1 base, and 7 bases lay in between. Germline CDR1 and CDR2: SGHTS and YDEGEE. The CDR3 length is 14 residues. In DNA form, the CDR3 reads TGTGCCAGCAGCTTGGGGCGGAAGAACACTGAAGCTTTCTTT. Its protein product is CASSLGRKNTEAFF.

The chain couples TRBV5-1 to TRBJ2-5; 7 bases align to TRBD1. The CDR3 loop spans 14 amino acids. In germline, CDR1 is SGHRS, CDR2 YFSETQ. V was pared by 0 bases and J by 6 bases, with 5 bases of the junction left unmatched. CDR3 bases: TGCGCCAGCAGCTTGGGACAGGGCATAAAGACCCAGTACTTC. Translation gives CASSLGQGIKTQYF.

The chain uses TRBV9 and TRBJ2-1; D perhaps matches TRBD1 (5 bases). This CDR3 has 14 amino acids. Germline V gene data show CDR1 as SGDLS and CDR2 as YYNGEE. Trimming removed 0 bases from V and 8 bases from J, with 12 bases in between. CDR3 nucleotides: TGTGCCAGCAGCGTAGCTACAGGTCAGGATGAGCAGTTCTTC. Amino acids: CASSVATGQDEQFF.

The rearrangement links TRBV20-1 to TRBJ2-7; 8 nucleotides align to TRBD2. This CDR3 contains 16 residues. The V gene's germline CDR1 is DFQATT and CDR2 SNEGSKA (reference sequence). The V gene end was trimmed by 6 bases and the J gene end by 2 bases; junction bases not matched to a gene: 15. CDR3 region: CSATHRVAGPAYEQYF. The DNA for the CDR3 is TGCAGTGCGACCCATAGAGTAGCGGGACCTGCCTACGAGCAGTACTTC.

This clonotype was seen repeatedly, ten times or more. The CDR3: CASSPWPGEGTDTQYF. The CDR3 coding sequence is TGCGCCAGCAGCCCGTGGCCTGGGGAGGGCACAGATACGCAGTATTTT. The gene calls are TRBV5-1 and TRBJ2-3; the D gene is possibly TRBD2 (6 bases). Germline V gene lookup returns CDR1 SGHRS and CDR2 YFSETQ. This CDR3 comprises 16 residues. The V end lost 4 bases, the J end lost 1 base, and 16 bases lay between the germline ends.

This clonotype has only a few counts. The V and J genes are TRBV29-1 and TRBJ2-7; D is unclear. The CDR3 extends over 11 amino acids. CDR1 is SQVTM, CDR2 ANQGSEA, per germline. The V end lost 2 bases, the J end lost 8 bases, and 10 bases lay between the germline ends. CDR3 sequence: CSVESVRKQYF. The CDR3 nucleotides read TGCAGCGTTGAAAGCGTCCGAAAGCAGTACTTC.